The 4 T cell receptor beta chains below all came from one sample that was sequenced in a study of CD8 T cells in ankylosing spondylitis. TCRdb independently ran MiXCR on the 5' RACE reads; one entry per CDR3 protein. The sample includes approximately 38,000 distinct CDR3 sequences, approximately 2.6% seen only once; the top ten take about 4.8%. Sequenced: blood, either unsorted or a sorted T cell fraction (not recorded which). The source of these receptors is a male donor with ankylosing spondylitis or in good health (not recorded which).

At least ten counts were recorded for this clonotype. The chain uses TRBV20-1 and TRBJ2-1; the match to TRBD2 covers 11 bases. CDR1 is DFQATT, CDR2 SNEGSKA, per germline (reference sequence). This CDR3 region has 17 residues. Unmatched junction bases numbered 8, after V lost 4 bases and J lost 0 bases. CDR3 in DNA: TGCAGTGCTAAGGGACTAGCGGTTAGGAGCTCCTACAATGAGCAGTTCTTC. Protein sequence: CSAKGLAVRSSYNEQFF.

At least ten counts were recorded for this clonotype. The V gene is TRBV9, the J gene TRBJ2-1; 8 bases are a match to TRBD1. The germline gives CDR1 SGDLS, CDR2 YYNGEE. This CDR3 comprises 16 residues. V gave up 0 bases and J gave up 9 bases; unmatched junction bases: 11. The CDR3 sequence: CASSVGPQGASGEQFF. The CDR3 DNA reads TGTGCCAGCAGCGTAGGTCCCCAGGGGGCCTCGGGTGAGCAGTTCTTC.

Within the sample, this clonotype is medium-sized. The genes are TRBV9 and TRBJ2-2; D may be TRBD2 (6 bases). The V end lost 4 bases, the J end lost 1 base, and 8 bases lay between the germline ends. The germline V gene encodes CDR1 SGDLS and CDR2 YYNGEE. CDR3 size: 14 residues. The CDR3 loop is CASSSGLNTGELFF. DNA of the CDR3: TGTGCCAGCAGCTCGGGACTGAACACCGGGGAGCTGTTTTTT.

In its sample, this clonotype was seen many times. The genes are TRBV9 and TRBJ2-7; TRBD1 agrees at 8 bases. CDR3 length: 14 amino acids. CDR1 SGDLS and CDR2 YYNGEE come from the germline V gene. Trimming at V came to 0 bases and at J to 6 bases, leaving 5 bases not matched to a gene. CDR3 sequence: CASSVGTGQPEQYF. CDR3 coding DNA: TGTGCCAGCAGCGTAGGGACAGGGCAGCCCGAGCAGTACTTC.